This TCR beta chain was profiled in a study of CD8 T cells in ankylosing spondylitis. This CDR3 has 15 amino acids. V was cut by 5 bases and J by 1 base, with 13 bases left in between. Each CDR3 protein gets one entry after TCRdb re-called the 5' RACE reads with MiXCR. The sample has roughly 180,000 distinct CDR3 sequences; more than 10% are singletons. The chain couples TRBV12-3 or TRBV12-4 to TRBJ2-3, with D tentatively TRBD2 (6 bases). This TCR derives from a male donor with ankylosing spondylitis or in good health (not recorded which). Sequenced material: blood, either unsorted or a sorted T cell fraction (not recorded which). CDR3 in DNA: TGTGCCAGCAGTCCCTACCCGGGGGGCACAGATACGCAGTATTTT. It translates to CASSPYPGGTDTQYF.